Listed below are T cell receptor beta chains from one sample, sequenced in a study of spatial heterogeneity in lung cancer. TCRdb passed the 5' RACE reads through MiXCR, listing each CDR3 protein once. The data show tens of thousands of distinct CDR3 sequences, roughly 12% seen once. The specimen was PBMCs, collected at surgery. The receptors come from a male donor with early-stage non-small cell lung cancer. CDR3s include the opening cysteine and the closing phenylalanine or tryptophan. Fields, in order: D gene, J gene, V gene, clone size, CDR3 DNA, CDR3 protein. A D gene is named only where the DNA matches it firmly. Clone size is given for some rows only: seen once, a few or many times, or a class if the clone is expanded.

- | TRBJ2-1 | TRBV7-2 | few | TGTGCCAGCAGCTTAGGAGGGACACTAAATCCTACCTACAATGAGCAGTTCTTC | CASSLGGTLNPTYNEQFF
TRBD1 | TRBJ2-3 | TRBV29-1 | many | TGCAGCGCTCCGACAGGGGTGGGGATTACGCAGTATTTT | CSAPTGVGITQYF
- | TRBJ2-2 | TRBV12-3/TRBV12-4 | - | TGTGCCAGCAGTTTTTATCTGGGGGCCGGCGGGGAGCTGTTTTTT | CASSFYLGAGGELFF
- | TRBJ2-7 | TRBV11-1 | few | TGTGCCAGCAGCTCCGGGGGGCAGGGAGGGTCCTACGAGCAGTACTTC | CASSSGGQGGSYEQYF
TRBD2 | TRBJ2-7 | TRBV7-2 | few | TGTGCCAGCAGCACAAGAGCGGGGGGCCTTAACGAGCAGTACTTC | CASSTRAGGLNEQYF
- | TRBJ2-3 | TRBV4-1 | - | TGCGCCAGCAGCCAGAATGGGATTCTGGGGCTAGCCGCAGATACGCAGTATTTT | CASSQNGILGLAADTQYF
- | TRBJ1-2 | TRBV28 | few | TGTGCCAGCAGTTTAGCCACCCGAAGGGGCTACACCTTC | CASSLATRRGYTF
TRBD1 | TRBJ2-7 | TRBV7-9 | few | TGTGCCAGCAGCTTAGACCAGGGGGCCTTAGGCGAGCAGTACTTC | CASSLDQGALGEQYF
TRBD2 | TRBJ2-1 | TRBV10-2 | - | TGCGCCAGCCTAAGCGGGAGGTTGTTGTTCTTC | CASLSGRLLFF
- | TRBJ1-1 | TRBV6-2/TRBV6-3 | - | TGTGCCAGCACTGACTTTGGGCCCGGGGGAATGAACACTGAAGCTTTCTTT | CASTDFGPGGMNTEAFF
- | TRBJ1-5 | TRBV28 | many | TGTGCCAGCATCCTAAGGGGGGACCCCCAGGGTGGTCAGCCCCAGCATTTT | CASILRGDPQGGQPQHF
- | TRBJ2-5 | TRBV30 | - | TGTGCCTGGAGTCCTCGTGAGGAGACCCAGTACTTC | CAWSPREETQYF
- | TRBJ1-2 | TRBV18 | few | TGTGCCAGCTCACCCCGGGACGTCGGAGGCTACACCTTC | CASSPRDVGGYTF
TRBD1 | TRBJ1-5 | TRBV7-2 | few | TGTGCCAGCAGCTCCGGGACAGGGAGAAGCAATCAGCCCCAGCATTTT | CASSSGTGRSNQPQHF
- | TRBJ2-5 | TRBV12-3/TRBV12-4 | many | TGTGCCAGCAGTACGAGGGGACTTTCCCCCAACTTC | CASSTRGLSPNF
- | TRBJ2-7 | TRBV11-1 | few | TGTGCCAGCAGCTTAGGCGACAGGCGATCCTACGAGCAGTACTTC | CASSLGDRRSYEQYF
- | TRBJ2-7 | TRBV7-4 | - | TGTGCCAGCAGCTTAAGGCAGGGCCGGTACGAGCAGTACTTC | CASSLRQGRYEQYF
- | TRBJ1-5 | TRBV6-5 | few | TGTGCCAGCAGGAAAACAGGGTCTAGCAATCAGCCCCAGCATTTT | CASRKTGSSNQPQHF
- | TRBJ1-1 | TRBV7-8 | many | TGTGCCAGCAGCCGTACAGGGTCGACTGAAGCTTTCTTT | CASSRTGSTEAFF
TRBD1 | TRBJ2-5 | TRBV27 | many | TGTGCCAGCAGTTTGACAGGGTGGGACCCAACGGAGACCCAGTACTTC | CASSLTGWDPTETQYF
- | TRBJ1-5 | TRBV20-1 | many | TGCAGTGCTAGAGTGAACAGGGTCAGTAACCAGCCCCAGCATTTT | CSARVNRVSNQPQHF
TRBD2 | TRBJ2-5 | TRBV7-2 | - | TGTGCCAGCAGGCAGACCTATGCTAGCGGGGGCCGCCAAGAGACCCAGTACTTC | CASRQTYASGGRQETQYF
TRBD1 | TRBJ2-1 | TRBV7-2 | few | TGTGCCAGCAGCTCCCAGGGGACAGGAATAAATGAGCAGTTCTTC | CASSSQGTGINEQFF
- | TRBJ2-7 | TRBV9 | - | TGTGCCAGCAGCGTAGGGTACGCCGACTACGAGCAGTACTTC | CASSVGYADYEQYF
TRBD1 | TRBJ2-5 | TRBV20-1 | few | TGCAGTGCTAGAGATTGGGGGACAGGTCGGGCAGAGACCCAGTACTTC | CSARDWGTGRAETQYF
- | TRBJ1-5 | TRBV28 | few | TGTGCCAGCAGTCAAATGACAGTCGATAGCAATCAGCCCCAGCATTTT | CASSQMTVDSNQPQHF
- | TRBJ2-3 | TRBV15 | many | TGTGCCACCAGCCCCCATGACAGTTCTAGCACAGATACGCAGTATTTT | CATSPHDSSSTDTQYF
TRBD1 | TRBJ1-5 | TRBV23-1 | few | TGCGCCACGACCGAGGACAGGACATGTAGCAATCAGCCCCAGCATTTT | CATTEDRTCSNQPQHF
TRBD1 | TRBJ1-1 | TRBV25-1 | - | TGTGCCAGCAGGGGACAGGGAGTCACTGAAGCTTTCTTT | CASRGQGVTEAFF
- | TRBJ1-4 | TRBV14 | - | TGTGCCAGCAGCCAAGGGCTTATGGCAGCAGAAAAACTGTTTTTT | CASSQGLMAAEKLFF
TRBD2 | TRBJ2-7 | TRBV18 | few | TGTGCCAGCTCACCACGGCCGGGACTAGGGCCGCAGTACTTC | CASSPRPGLGPQYF
- | TRBJ2-2 | TRBV24-1 | few | TGTGCCACCAGTGATTTGGGCAGGGACAACACCGGGGAGCTGTTTTTT | CATSDLGRDNTGELFF
- | TRBJ1-1 | TRBV6-1 | - | TGTGCCAGCAGTCTCGCATACAGGATAGATACTGAAGCTTTCTTT | CASSLAYRIDTEAFF
- | TRBJ2-7 | TRBV7-7 | few | TGTGCTAGCAGCTTGGGAAGGGGCGTATACGAGCAGTACTTC | CASSLGRGVYEQYF
TRBD2 | TRBJ2-1 | TRBV7-3 | - | TGTGCCAGCAGCTTAACCCCTAGCGGTGAGCAGTTCTTC | CASSLTPSGEQFF
TRBD2 | TRBJ2-3 | TRBV27 | - | TGTGCCAGCAGTTCCGGGGGACTAGCGGGGTTCACAGATACGCAGTATTTT | CASSSGGLAGFTDTQYF
- | TRBJ1-1 | TRBV20-1 | few | TGCAGTGCTAGAGGATCACCCGGGACCCGCGAAGCTTTCTTT | CSARGSPGTREAFF
- | TRBJ2-1 | TRBV7-3 | many | TGTGCCAGCAGCCTTTCTAGCTCCTACAATGAGCAGTTCTTC | CASSLSSSYNEQFF
TRBD2 | TRBJ2-1 | TRBV28 | - | TGTGCCAGCAGTTGGACACCGCGGGAGGTAGATGAGCAGTTCTTC | CASSWTPREVDEQFF
TRBD2 | TRBJ2-3 | TRBV12-3/TRBV12-4 | many | TGTGCCAGCAGTTTAGCGGGACTAGTATCGTATTTT | CASSLAGLVSYF
- | TRBJ1-1 | TRBV6-5 | - | TGTGCCAGCAGTTACTCGACATCGCTTGAAGCTTTCTTT | CASSYSTSLEAFF
- | TRBJ2-7 | TRBV12-3/TRBV12-4 | many | TGTGCCAGCAGTTTAGCGGGTGCGGGCTACGAGCAGTACTTC | CASSLAGAGYEQYF
- | TRBJ2-1 | TRBV5-1 | many | TGCGCCAGCAGCCTCCTTGAGGAGGGAAACATTCGGCAGTTCTTC | CASSLLEEGNIRQFF
- | TRBJ1-5 | TRBV6-2/TRBV6-3 | many | TGTGCCAGCAGCCCCCCGGGGAGCAATCAGCCCCAGCATTTT | CASSPPGSNQPQHF
- | TRBJ1-3 | TRBV3-1 | many | TGTGCCAGCAGCCAAGATGACGGGGCTTCTGGAAACACCATATATTTT | CASSQDDGASGNTIYF
- | TRBJ2-7 | TRBV5-1 | few | TGCGCCAGCAGCGGTGACGGTAGTTCCTACGAGCAGTACTTC | CASSGDGSSYEQYF
TRBD1 | TRBJ1-5 | TRBV20-1 | - | TGCAGTACCCGACAGGGGGATCAGCCCCAGCATTTT | CSTRQGDQPQHF
TRBD1 | TRBJ1-1 | TRBV4-3 | - | TGCGCCAGCAGCCAGGAGGGGGCGAGGAACACTGAAGCTTTCTTT | CASSQEGARNTEAFF
- | TRBJ1-2 | TRBV7-9 | - | TGTGCCAGCAGCTTAGAAGGGGGCTACACCTTC | CASSLEGGYTF
- | TRBJ1-2 | TRBV20-1 | few | TGCAGTGCTAGGGGGGGTGCTAACTATGGCTACACCTTC | CSARGGANYGYTF
- | TRBJ2-7 | TRBV20-1 | many | TGCAGTGCTAGAGCGACAGCCCCCTACGAGCAGTACTTC | CSARATAPYEQYF
TRBD1 | TRBJ2-2 | TRBV5-6 | many | TGTGCCAGCAGGACGGGACAGACTAACACCGGGGAGCTGTTTTTT | CASRTGQTNTGELFF
- | TRBJ2-5 | TRBV25-1 | - | TGTGCCAGCAGTAGATCCACCCAAGAGACCCAGTACTTC | CASSRSTQETQYF
- | TRBJ2-3 | TRBV7-2 | few | TGTGCCAGCAGCTTAGTGGGGCAGCCCACAGATACGCAGTATTTT | CASSLVGQPTDTQYF